The 8 T cell receptor beta chains below come from one sample, sequenced in a study of blood T cell repertoires in COVID-19. Sequencing used immunoSEQ multiplex PCR; TCRdb keeps in-frame clones, though not all of them. Among roughly 80,000 clones, approximately 80% were seen once, and the ten largest hold approximately 20%. Sample: peripheral blood. The origin of the receptors is a woman aged 55-69 years with acute or convalescent COVID-19.

The chain is built from TRBV3-1 (or the pseudogene TRBV3-2) and TRBJ1-2; no clear D. The CDR3 consists of 14 residues. The germline V gene has CDR1 LGHDT and CDR2 YNNKEL (reference sequence). The ends were cut back, 10 bases at V and 3 bases at J, with 18 bases in the middle. The CDR3 here is CAIREGPPYYGYTF. The DNA of the CDR3 is TGTGCCATTAGGGAGGGCCCCCCCTACTATGGCTACACCTTC.

The chain combines TRBV29-1 with TRBJ1-1; D is ambiguous. Germline values: CDR1 SQVTM, CDR2 ANQGSEA. The CDR3 is made up of 13 amino acids. With 5 bases removed from V and 2 bases from J, the gap between germline ends came to 12 bases. DNA for the CDR3: TGCAGCGTTCCAAGGGCGGGTAACACTGAAGCTTTCTTT. This encodes CSVPRAGNTEAFF.

The chain has TRBV7-8 and TRBJ1-1; 7 nucleotides align to TRBD1. The CDR3 runs to 14 residues. Per the germline V gene, CDR1 is SGHVS and CDR2 is FQNEAQ. J gave up 6 bases and V 5 bases, and 9 bases lay outside the gene matches. CDR3 loop: CASSPTGKVAEAFF. The CDR3 DNA sequence: TGTGCCAGCAGCCCGACAGGGAAGGTGGCTGAAGCTTTCTTT. The full variable domain, rest sourced from reference TRBV7-8 and TRBJ1-1, is GAGVSQSPRYKVAKRGQDVALRCDPISGHVSLFWYQQALGQGPEFLTYFQNEAQLDKSGLPSDRFFAERPEGSVSTLKIQRTQQEDSAVYLCASSPTGKVAEAFFGQGTRLTVV.

The rearrangement joins TRBV21-1 to TRBJ1-1. TRBV21-1 represents a pseudogene. This CDR3 contains 14 residues. The DNA for the CDR3 is TGTGCCAGCAGAAAGCACGCGGGGAACACTGAAGCTTTCTTT. Translated: CASRKHAGNTEAFF.

As to this clone: Other nucleotide sequences from this sample produce the same CDR3. The rearrangement joins TRBV6-5 to TRBJ1-2, with TRBD1 identical over 7 bases. V was clipped by 4 bases and J by 2 bases; unmatched bases: 1. The V gene's germline CDR1 is MNHEY and CDR2 SVGAGI. CDR3 length: 13 amino acids. This CDR3 is CASSLTGNYGYTF. CDR3 nucleotides: TGTGCCAGCAGTTTGACAGGGAACTATGGCTACACCTTC.

V and J are TRBV6-6 and TRBJ1-1, with 8 bases fitting TRBD1. Germline assignment: CDR1 MNHNY and CDR2 SVGAGI (reference sequence). The J segment lost 1 base and the V segment lost 5 bases, leaving 6 bases of the junction unmatched. The CDR3 runs to 15 residues. CDR3 region: CASSLQGVRNTEAFF. DNA for the CDR3: TGTGCCAGCAGTCTACAGGGGGTGAGGAACACTGAAGCTTTCTTT.

This clone was picked up a small number of times. The CDR3: CASTRQGSGYTF. DNA for the CDR3: TGTGCCAGCACCAGGCAGGGTAGTGGCTACACCTTC. V usage is TRBV6-5 and J usage is TRBJ1-2; D might be TRBD1 (5 bases). V lost 7 bases and J 7 bases, leaving 13 bases between the germline ends. Germline V gene sequence: CDR1 MNHEY, CDR2 SVGAGI. The CDR3 is made up of 12 amino acids.

This clone has only a few counts. The J gene is TRBJ1-4, the V gene TRBV11-2, with D unclear. Germline values: CDR1 SGHAT, CDR2 FQNNGV. Trimming stripped 0 bases from V and 7 bases from J, with 6 bases between. The CDR3 spans 13 residues. This CDR3 reads CASSLDFIEKLFF. As DNA, the CDR3 is TGTGCCAGCAGCTTAGATTTCATTGAAAAACTGTTTTTT.